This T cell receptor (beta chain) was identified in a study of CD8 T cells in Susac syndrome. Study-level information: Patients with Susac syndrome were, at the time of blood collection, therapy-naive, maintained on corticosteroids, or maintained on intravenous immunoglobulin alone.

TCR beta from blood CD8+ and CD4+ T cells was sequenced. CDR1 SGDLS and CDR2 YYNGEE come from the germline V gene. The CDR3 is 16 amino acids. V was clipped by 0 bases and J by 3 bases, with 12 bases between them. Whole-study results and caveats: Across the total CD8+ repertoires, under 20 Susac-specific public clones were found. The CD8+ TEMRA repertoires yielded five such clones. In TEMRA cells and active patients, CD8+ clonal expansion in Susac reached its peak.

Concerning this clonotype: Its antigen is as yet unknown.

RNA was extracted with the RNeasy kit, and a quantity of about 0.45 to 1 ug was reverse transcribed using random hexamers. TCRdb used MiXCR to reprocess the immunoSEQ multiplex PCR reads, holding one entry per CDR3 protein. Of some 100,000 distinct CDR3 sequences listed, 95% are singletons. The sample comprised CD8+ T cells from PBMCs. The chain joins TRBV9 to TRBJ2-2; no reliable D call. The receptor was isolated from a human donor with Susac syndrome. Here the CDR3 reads CASSVGSRPHTGELFF. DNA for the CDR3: TGTGCCAGCAGCGTAGGTTCCAGGCCTCACACCGGGGAGCTGTTTTTT.